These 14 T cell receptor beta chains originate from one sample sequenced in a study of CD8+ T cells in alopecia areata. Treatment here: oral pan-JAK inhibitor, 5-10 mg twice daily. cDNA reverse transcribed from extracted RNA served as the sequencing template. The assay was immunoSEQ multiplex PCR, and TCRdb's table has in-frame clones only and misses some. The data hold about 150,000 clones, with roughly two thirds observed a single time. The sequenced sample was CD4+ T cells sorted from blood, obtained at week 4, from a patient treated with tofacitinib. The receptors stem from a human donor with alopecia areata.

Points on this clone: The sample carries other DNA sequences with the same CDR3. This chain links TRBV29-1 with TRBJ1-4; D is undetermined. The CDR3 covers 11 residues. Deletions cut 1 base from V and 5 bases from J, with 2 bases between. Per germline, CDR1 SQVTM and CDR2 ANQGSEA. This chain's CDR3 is CSVEVNEKLFF. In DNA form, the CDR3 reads TGCAGCGTTGAAGTGAATGAAAAACTGTTTTTT.

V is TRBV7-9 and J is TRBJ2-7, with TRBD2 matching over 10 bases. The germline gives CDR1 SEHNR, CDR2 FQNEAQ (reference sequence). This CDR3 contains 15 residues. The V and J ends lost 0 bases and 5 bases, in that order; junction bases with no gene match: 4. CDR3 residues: CASSLASGGAHEQYF. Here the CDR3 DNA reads TGTGCCAGCAGCTTAGCAAGCGGGGGGGCCCACGAGCAGTACTTC.

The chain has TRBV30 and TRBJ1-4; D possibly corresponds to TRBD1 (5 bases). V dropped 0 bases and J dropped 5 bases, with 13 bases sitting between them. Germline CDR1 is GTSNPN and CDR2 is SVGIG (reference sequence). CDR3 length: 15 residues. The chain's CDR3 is CAWSVQTGQNEKLFF. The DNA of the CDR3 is TGTGCCTGGAGTGTACAGACGGGGCAGAATGAAAAACTGTTTTTT.

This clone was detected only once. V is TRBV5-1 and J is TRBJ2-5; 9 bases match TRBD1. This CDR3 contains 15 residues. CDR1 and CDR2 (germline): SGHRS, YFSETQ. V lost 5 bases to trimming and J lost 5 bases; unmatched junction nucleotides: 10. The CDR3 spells CASSWGDRGSETQYF. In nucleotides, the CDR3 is TGCGCCAGCAGTTGGGGAGACAGGGGGTCTGAGACCCAGTACTTC.

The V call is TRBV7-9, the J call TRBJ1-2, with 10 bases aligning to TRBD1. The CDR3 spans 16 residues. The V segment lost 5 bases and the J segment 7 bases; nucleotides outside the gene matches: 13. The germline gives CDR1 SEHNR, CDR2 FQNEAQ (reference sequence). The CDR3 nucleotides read TGTGCCAGCAGCGCGTTAGGGACAGGGGCTTTGAGTGGCTACACCTTC. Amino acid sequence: CASSALGTGALSGYTF.

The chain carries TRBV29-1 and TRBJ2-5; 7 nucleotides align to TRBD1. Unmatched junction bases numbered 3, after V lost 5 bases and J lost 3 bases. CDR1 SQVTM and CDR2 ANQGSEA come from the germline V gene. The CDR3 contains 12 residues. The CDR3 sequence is CSVFTGEETQYF. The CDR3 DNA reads TGCAGCGTTTTTACAGGGGAAGAGACCCAGTACTTC.

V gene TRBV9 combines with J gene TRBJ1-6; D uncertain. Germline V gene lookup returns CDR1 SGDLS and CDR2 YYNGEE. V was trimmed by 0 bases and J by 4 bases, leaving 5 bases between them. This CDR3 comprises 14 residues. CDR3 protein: CASSVGQYNSPLHF. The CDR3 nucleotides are TGTGCCAGCAGCGTAGGACAATATAATTCACCCCTCCACTTT.

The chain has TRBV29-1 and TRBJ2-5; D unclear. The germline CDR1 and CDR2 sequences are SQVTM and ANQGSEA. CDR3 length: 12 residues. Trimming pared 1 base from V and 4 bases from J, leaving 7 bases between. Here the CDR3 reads CSVEAGSETQYF. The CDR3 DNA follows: TGCAGCGTTGAAGCTGGGTCAGAGACCCAGTACTTC.

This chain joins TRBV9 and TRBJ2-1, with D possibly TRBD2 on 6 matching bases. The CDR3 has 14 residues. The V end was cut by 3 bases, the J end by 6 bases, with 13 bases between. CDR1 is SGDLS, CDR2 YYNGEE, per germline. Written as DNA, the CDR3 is TGTGCCAGCAGCGCTACGACTAGGGGCAATGAGCAGTTCTTC. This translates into CASSATTRGNEQFF.

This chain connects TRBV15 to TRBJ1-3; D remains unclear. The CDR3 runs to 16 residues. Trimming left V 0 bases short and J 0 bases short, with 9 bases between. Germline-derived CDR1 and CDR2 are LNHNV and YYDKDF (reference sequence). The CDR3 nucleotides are TGTGCCACCAGCAGAGATGAACGGTTCTCTGGAAACACCATATATTTT. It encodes CATSRDERFSGNTIYF.

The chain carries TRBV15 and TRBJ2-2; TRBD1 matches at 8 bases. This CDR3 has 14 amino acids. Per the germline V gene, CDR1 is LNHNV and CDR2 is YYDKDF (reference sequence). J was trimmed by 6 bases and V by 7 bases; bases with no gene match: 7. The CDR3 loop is CATTRTGTAGELFF. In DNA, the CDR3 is TGTGCCACCACCCGGACAGGGACGGCCGGGGAGCTGTTTTTT.

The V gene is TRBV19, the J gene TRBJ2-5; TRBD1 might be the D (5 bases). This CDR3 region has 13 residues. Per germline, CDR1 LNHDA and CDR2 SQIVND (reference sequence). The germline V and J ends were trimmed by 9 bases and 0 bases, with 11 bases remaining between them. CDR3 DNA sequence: TGTGCCAGCTCGAGGACACACCAAGAGACCCAGTACTTC. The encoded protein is CASSRTHQETQYF.

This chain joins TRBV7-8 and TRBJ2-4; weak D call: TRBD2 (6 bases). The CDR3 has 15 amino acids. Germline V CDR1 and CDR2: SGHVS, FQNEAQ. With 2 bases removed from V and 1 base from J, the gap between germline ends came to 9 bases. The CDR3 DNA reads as TGTGCCAGCAGCTTACTGGCGGGGGCCAAAAACATTCAGTACTTC. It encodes CASSLLAGAKNIQYF.

DNA for the CDR3: TGTGCCAGCAGCCCCAGTGGGGGGCTCACTGAAGCTTTCTTT. It encodes CASSPSGGLTEAFF. This chain uses TRBV7-3 with TRBJ1-1; D possibly corresponds to TRBD1 (6 bases). With 5 bases removed from V and 4 bases from J, the gap between germline ends came to 14 bases. The CDR3 covers 14 residues. Germline assignment: CDR1 SGHTA and CDR2 FQGTGA.